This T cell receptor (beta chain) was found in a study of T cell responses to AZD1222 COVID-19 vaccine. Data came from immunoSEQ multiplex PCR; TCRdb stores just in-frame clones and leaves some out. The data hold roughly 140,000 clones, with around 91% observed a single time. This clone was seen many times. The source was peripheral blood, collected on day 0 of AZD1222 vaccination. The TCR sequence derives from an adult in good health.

Here the CDR3 reads CASSQDSSGYEQYF. CDR3 in DNA: TGTGCCAGCAGCCAAGATTCAAGCGGGTACGAGCAGTACTTC. The rearrangement joins TRBV4-2 to TRBJ2-7; D is possibly TRBD2 (6 bases). Trimming cost V 0 bases and J 4 bases, with 10 bases left between them. Looked up from germline, CDR1 is LGHNA and CDR2 is YNFKEQ. This CDR3 is 14 amino acids long.